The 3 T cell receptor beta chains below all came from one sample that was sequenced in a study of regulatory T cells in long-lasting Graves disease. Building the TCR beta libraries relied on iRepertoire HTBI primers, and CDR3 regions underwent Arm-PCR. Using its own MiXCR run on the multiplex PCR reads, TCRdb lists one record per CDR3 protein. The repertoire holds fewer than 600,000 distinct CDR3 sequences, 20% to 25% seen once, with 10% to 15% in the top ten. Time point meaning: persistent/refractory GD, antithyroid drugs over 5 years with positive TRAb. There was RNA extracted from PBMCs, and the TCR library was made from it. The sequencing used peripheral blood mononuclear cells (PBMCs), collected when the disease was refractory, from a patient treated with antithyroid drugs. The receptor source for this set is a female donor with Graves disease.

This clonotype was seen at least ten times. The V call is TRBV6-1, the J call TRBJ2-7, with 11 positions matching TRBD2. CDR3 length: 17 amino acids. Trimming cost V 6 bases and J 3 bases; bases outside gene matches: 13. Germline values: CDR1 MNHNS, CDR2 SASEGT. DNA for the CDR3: TGTGCCAGCAGACTGGGACTAGCGGCCTATCTAAACTACGAGCAGTACTTC. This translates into CASRLGLAAYLNYEQYF.

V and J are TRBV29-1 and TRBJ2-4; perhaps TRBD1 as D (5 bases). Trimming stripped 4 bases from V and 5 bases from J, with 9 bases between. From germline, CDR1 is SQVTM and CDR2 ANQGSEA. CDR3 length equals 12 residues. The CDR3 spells CSVGTQENIQYF. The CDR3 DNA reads TGCAGCGTTGGGACACAGGAAAACATTCAGTACTTC.

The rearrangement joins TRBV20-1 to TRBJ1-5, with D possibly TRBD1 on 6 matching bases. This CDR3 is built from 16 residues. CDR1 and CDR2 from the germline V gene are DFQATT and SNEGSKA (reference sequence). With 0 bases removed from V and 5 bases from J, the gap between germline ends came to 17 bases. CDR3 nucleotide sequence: TGCAGTGCTAGAGATCAGTTCAGGACAGCAGATCAGCCCCAGCATTTT. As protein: CSARDQFRTADQPQHF.